Here is one T cell receptor (beta chain) with its context. The sample comes from a study of blood T cell repertoires in COVID-19. Across the study: PBMCs, B-cell-depleted T cells, or T cells provided the cDNA or gDNA that made up the material.

Study processing details: Reference gene primers were amplified, and this amplification served to estimate nucleated cell counts. Sequencing was performed with immunoSEQ multiplex PCR; in TCRdb, only in-frame clones are kept and a portion is missing. That table is the source of V, J and clone size, and D and trimming were worked out from the DNA. Of about 260,000 clones in the sample, around 88% were seen once. The sample was peripheral blood. The receptor was isolated from a man aged 25 to 45 with active or convalescent COVID-19.

In DNA form, the CDR3 reads TGTGCCACCAGCGGTAGCGGGGGCGACACAGATACGCAGTATTTT. As protein: CATSGSGGDTDTQYF. The chain carries TRBV15 and TRBJ2-3; 9 bases are a match to TRBD2. Germline values: CDR1 LNHNV, CDR2 YYDKDF (reference sequence). V was pared by 5 bases and J by 2 bases, with 5 bases of the junction left unmatched. This CDR3 comprises 15 residues.